These 8 T cell receptor beta chains came from one sample sequenced in a study of identifying expanded T cells in peripheral blood. Produced via immunoSEQ multiplex PCR; TCRdb's table is partial and in-frame only. The sample lists about 100,000 clones, 80% to 90% occurring once. The specimen sequenced was blood. The source of these receptors is a person aged 18 to 75 in good health.

The chain couples TRBV6-5 to TRBJ1-2; TRBD1 matches 7 bases. Unmatched junction bases numbered 11, after V lost 2 bases and J lost 5 bases. From germline, CDR1 is MNHEY and CDR2 SVGAGI. This CDR3 is built from 16 residues. CDR3 coding DNA: TGTGCCAGCAGTTACGAGGCCTCAGGGGGGTTGTATGGCTACACCTTC. Translated: CASSYEASGGLYGYTF.

J is TRBJ1-1 and V is TRBV6-1, with D tentatively TRBD1 (6 bases). V gave up 3 bases and J gave up 1 base, with 9 bases separating them. Germline V gene data show CDR1 as MNHNS and CDR2 as SASEGT. The CDR3 is 14 residues long. The CDR3 DNA reads TGTGCCAGCAGTGATATAGGGGGGAACACTGAAGCTTTCTTT. As protein: CASSDIGGNTEAFF.

The chain employs TRBV5-1 and TRBJ2-1, with TRBD1 identical over 9 bases. The CDR3 is 15 residues long. CDR1 and CDR2 from the germline V gene are SGHRS and YFSETQ. The ends lost 6 bases at V and 6 bases at J; junction bases unmatched: 10. This chain's CDR3 is CASTRSGTGLNEQFF. The CDR3 DNA reads TGCGCCAGCACCCGGTCGGGGACAGGGCTCAATGAGCAGTTCTTC.

CDR3 bases: TGTGCCAGCAGCTTAAGCCCCACAGATACGCAGTATTTT. It encodes CASSLSPTDTQYF. This chain links TRBV7-3 with TRBJ2-3; no reliable D call. This CDR3 spans 13 amino acids. Germline CDR1 is SGHTA and CDR2 is FQGTGA. The V gene lost 1 base and the J gene lost 2 bases, with 4 bases spanning the gap.

This clone was seen once. The chain has TRBV9 and TRBJ2-1; D call uncertain. The CDR3 is made up of 16 amino acids. Germline V CDR1 and CDR2: SGDLS, YYNGEE. V lost 0 bases, J lost 2 bases, and 12 bases lay in between. CDR3 sequence reads: CASSVGTDPTYNEQFF. The CDR3 bases are TGTGCCAGCAGCGTAGGAACGGATCCGACCTACAATGAGCAGTTCTTC. Filled out from reference TRBV9 and TRBJ2-1, the complete variable domain reads DSGVTQTPKHLITATGQRVTLRCSPRSGDLSVYWYQQSLDQGLQFLIQYYNGEERAKGNILERFSAQQFPDLHSELNLSSLELGDSALYFCASSVGTDPTYNEQFFGPGTRLTVL.

This chain connects TRBV19 to TRBJ1-1; possible D gene TRBD1, 5 bases. Germline assignment: CDR1 LNHDA and CDR2 SQIVND (reference sequence). CDR3 length: 12 amino acids. Deletions cut 3 bases from V and 10 bases from J, with 12 bases between. Here the CDR3 reads CASSIPGGVAFF. The CDR3 DNA reads as TGTGCCAGTAGTATTCCCGGGGGTGTAGCTTTCTTT.

This clone appeared a few times. The rearrangement uses TRBV5-1 and TRBJ1-1; D perhaps matches TRBD1 (6 bases). Germline CDR1 SGHRS, CDR2 YFSETQ. The V and J ends lost 5 bases and 1 base respectively, with 12 bases between them. The CDR3 length is 14 residues. As DNA, the CDR3 is TGCGCCAGCAGTCCGGACAGCCCGAACACTGAAGCTTTCTTT. Protein product: CASSPDSPNTEAFF.

A few counts support this clone. The chain employs TRBV5-6 and TRBJ2-5, with TRBD2 matching over 9 bases. V trimming: 2 bases; J trimming: 3 bases; junction bases outside the gene matches: 5. This CDR3 has 15 amino acids. The germline V gene encodes CDR1 SGHDT and CDR2 YYEEEE. CDR3 region: CASSLSLAGKETQYF. In DNA, the CDR3 is TGTGCCAGCAGCTTATCGCTAGCGGGAAAAGAGACCCAGTACTTC.